A selection of T cell receptor beta chains follows, all from one sample in a study of blood T cell repertoires in COVID-19. TCRdb's table, derived via immunoSEQ multiplex PCR, lists solely in-frame clones and lacks some. The repertoire has 150,000 or so clones, about four fifths of them found once; the top ten carry about 31%. The sequenced sample was peripheral blood. The receptors were gathered from a woman aged 60-70 years with acute or convalescent COVID-19. The CDR3 runs from the conserved cysteine through the conserved F or W. A D gene is named only where the DNA matches it firmly. Size is stated for part of the rows, as once, few or many counts, or as a class when the clone is expanded.

clone_size: NA; cdr3_length: 15; v_call: TRBV19; j_call: TRBJ1-3; d_call: TRBD1; cdr3_nt: TGTGCCAGTAGCAGCCAGGGGGGATCTGGAAACACCATATATTTT; cdr3_aa: CASSSQGGSGNTIYF
clone_size: NA; cdr3_length: 16; v_call: TRBV2; j_call: TRBJ1-5; d_call: TRBD1; cdr3_nt: TGTGCCAGCAGTGAACCCGGGACAGGGGGCCCTCAGCCCCAGCATTTT; cdr3_aa: CASSEPGTGGPQPQHF
clone_size: few; cdr3_length: 13; v_call: TRBV5-1; j_call: TRBJ1-2; d_call: NA; cdr3_nt: TGCGCCAGCAGCGGCGGGACTCACTACGGCTACACCTTC; cdr3_aa: CASSGGTHYGYTF
clone_size: once; cdr3_length: 15; v_call: TRBV3-1/TRBV3-2; j_call: TRBJ1-1; d_call: TRBD1; cdr3_nt: TGTGCCAGCAGCGCCTACAGGGGCGTGAACACTGAAGCTTTCTTT; cdr3_aa: CASSAYRGVNTEAFF
clone_size: NA; cdr3_length: 15; v_call: TRBV5-1; j_call: TRBJ1-2; d_call: NA; cdr3_nt: TGCGCCAGCGCCCTCGAGAGTTTGACTAACTATGGCTACACCTTC; cdr3_aa: CASALESLTNYGYTF
clone_size: NA; cdr3_length: 18; v_call: TRBV15; j_call: TRBJ2-1; d_call: TRBD2; cdr3_nt: TGTGCCACCAGCAAAGGGACTAGCGGGGGCCTTTCCTACAATGAGCAGTTCTTC; cdr3_aa: CATSKGTSGGLSYNEQFF
clone_size: NA; cdr3_length: 15; v_call: TRBV7-3; j_call: TRBJ1-5; d_call: NA; cdr3_nt: TGTGCCAGCAGCTTAAATGCAGGGTCCGATCAGCCCCAGCATTTT; cdr3_aa: CASSLNAGSDQPQHF
clone_size: NA; cdr3_length: 15; v_call: TRBV6-6; j_call: TRBJ1-2; d_call: TRBD1; cdr3_nt: TGTGCCAGCAGTTACGGGGCACAGGGGGCGGAGGGCTACACCTTC; cdr3_aa: CASSYGAQGAEGYTF
clone_size: NA; cdr3_length: 19; v_call: TRBV9; j_call: TRBJ2-1; d_call: TRBD2; cdr3_nt: TGTGCCAGCAGCGTAGAGGTTGGACTAGCGGGGGGGCCATACAATGAGCAGTTCTTC; cdr3_aa: CASSVEVGLAGGPYNEQFF
clone_size: NA; cdr3_length: 14; v_call: TRBV6-5; j_call: TRBJ1-4; d_call: NA; cdr3_nt: TGTGCCAGCAGTTACGGGGGCTCGGATGAAAAACTGTTTTTT; cdr3_aa: CASSYGGSDEKLFF
clone_size: NA; cdr3_length: 13; v_call: TRBV19; j_call: TRBJ1-5; d_call: NA; cdr3_nt: TGTGCCAGTTCTCCCAGGGTGAGTCAGCCCCAGCATTTT; cdr3_aa: CASSPRVSQPQHF
clone_size: NA; cdr3_length: 15; v_call: TRBV7-8; j_call: TRBJ1-1; d_call: TRBD1; cdr3_nt: TGTGCCAGCAGCCGAAGACAGGGGGCCTGGACTGAAGCTTTCTTT; cdr3_aa: CASSRRQGAWTEAFF
clone_size: NA; cdr3_length: 12; v_call: TRBV29-1; j_call: TRBJ1-1; d_call: NA; cdr3_nt: TGCAGCGTTGTACGAGGGAACACTGAAGCTTTCTTT; cdr3_aa: CSVVRGNTEAFF
clone_size: NA; cdr3_length: 13; v_call: TRBV11-2; j_call: TRBJ1-1; d_call: TRBD1; cdr3_nt: TGTGCCAGCAGCCTTTTACAGGGGAGCGAAGCTTTCTTT; cdr3_aa: CASSLLQGSEAFF
clone_size: NA; cdr3_length: 14; v_call: TRBV6-1; j_call: TRBJ1-2; d_call: NA; cdr3_nt: TGTGCCAGCAGTGAATCCCCCTTCAGGGTTGGCTACACCTTC; cdr3_aa: CASSESPFRVGYTF
clone_size: NA; cdr3_length: 15; v_call: TRBV5-1; j_call: TRBJ1-1; d_call: NA; cdr3_nt: TGCGCCAGCAATATTGAAGCGTTGGGGAACACTGAAGCTTTCTTT; cdr3_aa: CASNIEALGNTEAFF
clone_size: NA; cdr3_length: 15; v_call: TRBV7-3; j_call: TRBJ2-5; d_call: NA; cdr3_nt: TGTGCCAGCAGCTTAACTGGGCTGTCACAAGAGACCCAGTACTTC; cdr3_aa: CASSLTGLSQETQYF
clone_size: NA; cdr3_length: 18; v_call: TRBV5-1; j_call: TRBJ2-3; d_call: TRBD2; cdr3_nt: TGCGCCAGCAGCTTGGCCCGGACTAGCGGGTCTAGCACAGATACGCAGTATTTT; cdr3_aa: CASSLARTSGSSTDTQYF
clone_size: NA; cdr3_length: 14; v_call: TRBV11-1; j_call: TRBJ1-1; d_call: TRBD1; cdr3_nt: TGTGCCAGCAGCTTAGGAGACAGGGTGGCTGAAGCTTTCTTT; cdr3_aa: CASSLGDRVAEAFF
clone_size: NA; cdr3_length: 17; v_call: TRBV25-1; j_call: TRBJ1-6; d_call: NA; cdr3_nt: TGTGCCAGCAGTGAATATGGGGGGAGCTCCTATAATTCACCCCTCCACTTT; cdr3_aa: CASSEYGGSSYNSPLHF
clone_size: NA; cdr3_length: 17; v_call: TRBV14; j_call: TRBJ2-2; d_call: TRBD2; cdr3_nt: TGTGCCAGCAGCCAATCGTGGGCTAGCGGAAACACCGGGGAGCTGTTTTTT; cdr3_aa: CASSQSWASGNTGELFF
clone_size: NA; cdr3_length: 14; v_call: TRBV7-2; j_call: TRBJ1-1; d_call: TRBD1; cdr3_nt: TGTGCCAGCAGCTTAGGGACAGGGTTCACTGAAGCTTTCTTT; cdr3_aa: CASSLGTGFTEAFF
clone_size: once; cdr3_length: 14; v_call: TRBV7-9; j_call: TRBJ1-5; d_call: NA; cdr3_nt: TGTGCCAGCAGCAGGGGCGATAGCAATCAGCCCCAGCATTTT; cdr3_aa: CASSRGDSNQPQHF
clone_size: NA; cdr3_length: 14; v_call: TRBV6-6; j_call: TRBJ1-2; d_call: NA; cdr3_nt: TGTGCCAGCAGCCTCCCCCTGAATACACAAGGCTACACCTTC; cdr3_aa: CASSLPLNTQGYTF
clone_size: NA; cdr3_length: 15; v_call: TRBV19; j_call: TRBJ1-5; d_call: TRBD1; cdr3_nt: TGTGCCAGTAGGCCTATGGGGGCAGGGGGCGACCCCCAGCATTTT; cdr3_aa: CASRPMGAGGDPQHF
clone_size: NA; cdr3_length: 15; v_call: TRBV25-1; j_call: TRBJ1-2; d_call: TRBD1; cdr3_nt: TGTGCCAGCGAAGAGGTGAAAGGGACAGACTATGGCTACACCTTC; cdr3_aa: CASEEVKGTDYGYTF
clone_size: NA; cdr3_length: 15; v_call: TRBV7-6; j_call: TRBJ1-4; d_call: NA; cdr3_nt: TGTGCCAGCAGCTTAGGGGGGGTCCGGGGTGAAAAACTGTTTTTT; cdr3_aa: CASSLGGVRGEKLFF
clone_size: NA; cdr3_length: 14; v_call: TRBV6-5; j_call: TRBJ1-6; d_call: NA; cdr3_nt: TGTGCCAGCGCCCTTCTGCAGGGGAATTCACCCCTCCACTTT; cdr3_aa: CASALLQGNSPLHF
clone_size: NA; cdr3_length: 13; v_call: TRBV7-9; j_call: TRBJ1-1; d_call: NA; cdr3_nt: TGTGCCAGCAGCCCGACAGTGATCACTGAAGCTTTCTTT; cdr3_aa: CASSPTVITEAFF
clone_size: NA; cdr3_length: 14; v_call: TRBV28; j_call: TRBJ1-2; d_call: NA; cdr3_nt: TGTGCCAGCAGTTCGGGGGGGGCGGGCTATGGCTACACCTTC; cdr3_aa: CASSSGGAGYGYTF
clone_size: NA; cdr3_length: 15; v_call: TRBV18; j_call: TRBJ2-7; d_call: TRBD2; cdr3_nt: TGTGCCAGCTCACCAACGGCTAGCGGGTCCTACGAGCAGTACTTC; cdr3_aa: CASSPTASGSYEQYF
clone_size: NA; cdr3_length: 16; v_call: TRBV4-1; j_call: TRBJ1-5; d_call: TRBD1; cdr3_nt: TGCGCCAGCAGCCAAGATGGAGGGGGCTTGGGTCAGCCCCAGCATTTT; cdr3_aa: CASSQDGGGLGQPQHF
clone_size: NA; cdr3_length: 14; v_call: TRBV30; j_call: TRBJ2-2; d_call: TRBD1; cdr3_nt: TGTGCCTGGATTCGACAGGGGAACACCGGGGAGCTGTTTTTT; cdr3_aa: CAWIRQGNTGELFF
clone_size: NA; cdr3_length: 14; v_call: TRBV5-1; j_call: TRBJ1-2; d_call: NA; cdr3_nt: TGCGCCAGCAGCTCCCTACAGGGCGCCTATGGCTACACCTTC; cdr3_aa: CASSSLQGAYGYTF
clone_size: NA; cdr3_length: 16; v_call: TRBV6-5; j_call: TRBJ1-1; d_call: TRBD1; cdr3_nt: TGTGCCAGCAGTTACGCCGCCCCCCGACAGGGGTCCCATGCTTTCTTT; cdr3_aa: CASSYAAPRQGSHAFF
clone_size: NA; cdr3_length: 14; v_call: TRBV6-2/TRBV6-3; j_call: TRBJ1-2; d_call: TRBD1; cdr3_nt: TGTGCCAGCAGTTACGGGGGGACAGGTAGTAGCTACACCTTC; cdr3_aa: CASSYGGTGSSYTF
clone_size: NA; cdr3_length: 14; v_call: TRBV30; j_call: TRBJ1-6; d_call: NA; cdr3_nt: TGTGCCTGGAGTCCCAAGACAGGAGAGTCACCCCTCCACTTT; cdr3_aa: CAWSPKTGESPLHF
clone_size: NA; cdr3_length: 13; v_call: TRBV5-1; j_call: TRBJ2-7; d_call: NA; cdr3_nt: TGCGCCAGCAGCTTGAGACAGAGCTACGAGCAGTACTTC; cdr3_aa: CASSLRQSYEQYF
clone_size: NA; cdr3_length: 16; v_call: TRBV5-1; j_call: TRBJ2-7; d_call: TRBD2; cdr3_nt: TGCGCCAGCAGCTTGGGGACTAGCGGGGGGGCCTACGAGCAGTACTTC; cdr3_aa: CASSLGTSGGAYEQYF
clone_size: NA; cdr3_length: 15; v_call: TRBV28; j_call: TRBJ2-1; d_call: NA; cdr3_nt: TGTGCCAGCAGTTTAGGGGGGAGCTCCTACAATGAGCAGTTCTTC; cdr3_aa: CASSLGGSSYNEQFF
clone_size: NA; cdr3_length: 15; v_call: TRBV27; j_call: TRBJ2-2; d_call: NA; cdr3_nt: TGTGCCAGCAGTACGAACAGGGCAGTCATGGGGGAGCTGTTTTTT; cdr3_aa: CASSTNRAVMGELFF
clone_size: few; cdr3_length: 15; v_call: TRBV28; j_call: TRBJ2-1; d_call: TRBD2; cdr3_nt: TGTGCCTCCAACGGACTAGCGGGTCGATACAATGAGCAGTTCTTC; cdr3_aa: CASNGLAGRYNEQFF
clone_size: NA; cdr3_length: 14; v_call: TRBV2; j_call: TRBJ1-1; d_call: TRBD1; cdr3_nt: TGTGCCAGCAGTAAAACGGACAGGGCTACTGAAGCTTTCTTT; cdr3_aa: CASSKTDRATEAFF
clone_size: NA; cdr3_length: 17; v_call: TRBV3-1/TRBV3-2; j_call: TRBJ1-5; d_call: NA; cdr3_nt: TGTGCCAGCAGCCAAGATCTTGCGGCAGGCGGGGATCAGCCCCAGCATTTT; cdr3_aa: CASSQDLAAGGDQPQHF
clone_size: NA; cdr3_length: 14; v_call: TRBV7-9; j_call: TRBJ1-4; d_call: NA; cdr3_nt: TGTGCCAGCACCCCCTTGGAGACTAATGAAAAACTGTTTTTT; cdr3_aa: CASTPLETNEKLFF
clone_size: NA; cdr3_length: 12; v_call: TRBV29-1; j_call: TRBJ2-7; d_call: NA; cdr3_nt: TGCAGCGTCGCAACCGGGACCTACGAGCAGTACTTC; cdr3_aa: CSVATGTYEQYF
clone_size: NA; cdr3_length: 13; v_call: TRBV5-6; j_call: TRBJ2-5; d_call: NA; cdr3_nt: TGTGCCAGCAGCTCCCGGTCCGGGGAGACCCAGTACTTC; cdr3_aa: CASSSRSGETQYF
clone_size: NA; cdr3_length: 13; v_call: TRBV12-3/TRBV12-4; j_call: TRBJ1-6; d_call: TRBD1; cdr3_nt: TGTGCCAGCAGTTTAGGACAGGGTCCGAGCCTCCACTTT; cdr3_aa: CASSLGQGPSLHF
clone_size: NA; cdr3_length: 13; v_call: TRBV5-1; j_call: TRBJ1-1; d_call: NA; cdr3_nt: TGCGCCAGCTCCACCCGGGGGGGGGCTGAAGCTTTCTTT; cdr3_aa: CASSTRGGAEAFF
clone_size: NA; cdr3_length: 14; v_call: TRBV6-5; j_call: TRBJ2-2; d_call: NA; cdr3_nt: TGTGCCAGCAGAAGCCCAGGTGGGACCGGGGAGCTGTTTTTT; cdr3_aa: CASRSPGGTGELFF
clone_size: NA; cdr3_length: 16; v_call: TRBV6-4; j_call: TRBJ2-2; d_call: TRBD2; cdr3_nt: TGTGCCAGCAGTGACTCGCGAAGCGGGGAGGCCGGGGAGCTGTTTTTT; cdr3_aa: CASSDSRSGEAGELFF
clone_size: NA; cdr3_length: 16; v_call: TRBV10-3; j_call: TRBJ2-1; d_call: TRBD1; cdr3_nt: TGTGCCATCAGTGCGGCGACAGGGGGCTCCTACAATGAGCAGTTCTTC; cdr3_aa: CAISAATGGSYNEQFF
clone_size: NA; cdr3_length: 14; v_call: TRBV10-1; j_call: TRBJ1-1; d_call: TRBD1; cdr3_nt: TGCGCCAGTAGCCCGGGACAGGGGTCCACTGAAGCTTTCTTT; cdr3_aa: CASSPGQGSTEAFF
clone_size: NA; cdr3_length: 14; v_call: TRBV7-3; j_call: TRBJ1-2; d_call: NA; cdr3_nt: TGTGCCAGCAGCCTAGACAGCAATAACTATGGCTACACCTTC; cdr3_aa: CASSLDSNNYGYTF